The 23 T cell receptor beta chains presented below share a single source sample, sequenced in a study of shared clonotypes between healthy human individuals. Method: immunoSEQ multiplex PCR; TCRdb's copy keeps in-frame clones and lacks some. In the table there are 450,000 to 550,000 clones, 79% of which are singletons. The sequenced sample was PBMCs. The source is a woman aged 40 to 50 in good health. Some clones in this sample may be carry-over from other donors' samples.

V and J are TRBV11-2 and TRBJ2-1, with D perhaps TRBD1 or TRBD2 (6 bases each). This CDR3 is 19 amino acids long. The V gene lost 4 bases and the J gene lost 0 bases, with 22 bases spanning the gap. Germline CDR1 is SGHAT and CDR2 is FQNNGV. This CDR3 reads CASSSHRGARVSSYNEQFF. DNA for the CDR3: TGTGCCAGCAGCTCCCATAGGGGGGCCCGGGTGAGCTCCTACAATGAGCAGTTCTTC.

The chain couples TRBV14 to TRBJ2-4; 8 nucleotides align to TRBD1. The CDR3 sequence is 16 residues long. Germline values: CDR1 SGHDN, CDR2 FVKESK. V lost 0 bases, J lost 9 bases, and 10 bases stayed unmatched. CDR3 DNA sequence: TGTGCCAGCAGCCAAGATGGGGCAGGGGGCAGGGGCATTCAGTACTTC. It specifies CASSQDGAGGRGIQYF. Full variable domain (remainder filled in from reference TRBV14 and TRBJ2-4): EAGVTQFPSHSVIEKGQTVTLRCDPISGHDNLYWYRRVMGKEIKFLLHFVKESKQDESGMPNNRFLAERTGGTYSTLKVQPAELEDSGVYFCASSQDGAGGRGIQYFGAGTRLSVL.

The CDR3 sequence: CAWSLTRYQETQYF. CDR3 sequence (DNA): TGTGCCTGGAGTCTAACAAGGTACCAAGAGACCCAGTACTTC. The rearrangement uses TRBV30 and TRBJ2-5, with D hard to call. The CDR3 covers 14 residues. Trimming took 2 bases from V and 0 from J, leaving 10 bases between them. Germline lookup yields CDR1 GTSNPN and CDR2 SVGIG (reference sequence). Full variable domain (missing parts from reference TRBV30 and TRBJ2-5): SQTIHQWPATLVQPVGSPLSLECTVEGTSNPNLYWYRQAAGRGLQLLFYSVGIGQISSEVPQNLSASRPQDRQFILSSKKLLLSDSGFYLCAWSLTRYQETQYFGPGTRLLVL.

In nucleotides, the CDR3 is TGTGCCAGCAGCTTAAGTCTGTACACTGAAGCTTTCTTT. It is translated as CASSLSLYTEAFF. The V call is TRBV7-7, the J call TRBJ1-1, with D hard to call. V shed 2 bases and J shed 3 bases, with 7 bases lying between them. Germline-derived CDR1 and CDR2 are SSHAT and FNYEAQ (reference sequence). This CDR3 has 13 residues.

The chain carries TRBV5-6 and TRBJ2-7, with 13 nucleotides matching TRBD2. Germline values: CDR1 SGHDT, CDR2 YYEEEE. V lost 0 bases to trimming and J lost 5 bases; unmatched junction nucleotides: 2. The CDR3 has 15 residues. The chain's CDR3 is CASSLVGLAGNEQYF. CDR3 nucleotide sequence: TGTGCCAGCAGCTTGGTGGGACTAGCGGGAAACGAGCAGTACTTC.

This chain links TRBV19 with TRBJ2-2; 11 nucleotides align to TRBD2. CDR1 LNHDA and CDR2 SQIVND come from the germline V gene (reference sequence). V lost 5 bases and J lost 5; bases outside the gene matches: 4. The CDR3 is 15 amino acids. The CDR3 reads CASSFGLAGTGELFF. DNA for the CDR3: TGTGCCAGTAGTTTTGGACTAGCGGGTACCGGGGAGCTGTTTTTT.

The V call is TRBV29-1, the J call TRBJ2-2, with 10 bases fitting TRBD2. V trimming: 7 bases; J trimming: 0 bases; junction bases outside the gene matches: 2. This CDR3 spans 14 amino acids. The germline gives CDR1 SQVTM, CDR2 ANQGSEA. CDR3: CSAGLAANTGELFF. The CDR3 nucleotides read TGCAGCGCAGGACTAGCGGCGAACACCGGGGAGCTGTTTTTT.

The chain combines TRBV5-3 with TRBJ2-7, with D perhaps TRBD2 (6 bases). TRBV5-3 has ORF status, its function being uncertain. Trimming stripped 5 bases from V and 0 bases from J, with 15 bases between. The CDR3 spans 15 residues. Here the CDR3 reads CARRYEGLHSYEQYF. Here the CDR3 DNA reads TGTGCCAGAAGGTACGAGGGACTGCACTCCTACGAGCAGTACTTC.

This chain joins TRBV7-3 and TRBJ2-3, with 9 bases aligning to TRBD2. The CDR3 is 15 amino acids. CDR1 is SGHTA and CDR2 is FQGTGA in the germline V gene. J lost 6 bases, V lost 3 bases, and 7 bases had no gene match. The CDR3 DNA sequence: TGTGCCAGCAGCTTCTTAGCGGGGGCGGGTGATACGCAGTATTTT. Translated: CASSFLAGAGDTQYF. Supplemented by reference TRBV7-3 and TRBJ2-3, the full variable domain reads GAGVSQTPSNKVTEKGKYVELRCDPISGHTALYWYRQSLGQGPEFLIYFQGTGAADDSGLPNDRFFAVRPEGSVSTLKIQRTERGDSAVYLCASSFLAGAGDTQYFGPGTRLTVL.

V and J are TRBV10-1 and TRBJ2-5; D may correspond to TRBD1 or TRBD2 (5 bases each). The germline V gene encodes CDR1 WNHNN and CDR2 SYGVQD (reference sequence). The CDR3 loop spans 14 amino acids. V lost 5 bases, J lost 7 bases, and 17 bases lay in between. CDR3 sequence: CASSPGTAPGTQYF. In DNA form, the CDR3 reads TGCGCCAGCAGTCCCGGGACGGCGCCTGGGACCCAGTACTTC.

The chain recombines TRBV11-3 with TRBJ2-6; D gene uncertain. Germline CDR1 reads SGHNT; CDR2 reads YENEEA. This CDR3 region has 20 residues. V was cut by 2 bases and J by 0 bases, with 20 bases left in between. CDR3 in DNA: TGTGCCAGCAGCTTAAGGGCCACACTCGCCTTGGGCTCTGGGGCCAACGTCCTGACTTTC. Its translation: CASSLRATLALGSGANVLTF.

J is TRBJ2-5 and V is TRBV30, with TRBD2 as a possible D gene (6 bases). Germline loops: CDR1 GTSNPN, CDR2 SVGIG (reference sequence). V was trimmed by 3 bases and J by 4 bases, leaving 15 bases between them. The CDR3 is made up of 14 amino acids. CDR3 in amino acids: CAWRSPGVGETQYF. In nucleotides, the CDR3 is TGTGCCTGGAGGAGCCCGGGAGTAGGAGAGACCCAGTACTTC.

This chain links TRBV28 with TRBJ1-5; 7 bases are shared with TRBD1. V gave up 4 bases and J gave up 4 bases; unmatched junction bases: 7. CDR1 is MDHEN and CDR2 is SYDVKM in the germline V gene. The CDR3 is made up of 15 amino acids. Here the CDR3 reads CASSSAYRGNQPQHF. The CDR3 nucleotides are TGTGCCAGCAGTTCCGCGTACAGGGGAAATCAGCCCCAGCATTTT.

This sequence joins TRBV28 and TRBJ2-2; either TRBD1 or TRBD2 may supply D (6 bases each). Germline V gene data show CDR1 as MDHEN and CDR2 as SYDVKM. This CDR3 is 14 amino acids long. The germline V and J ends were trimmed by 8 bases and 7 bases, with 17 bases remaining between them. CDR3 in amino acids: CASQGRTDVGELFF. In nucleotides, the CDR3 is TGTGCCAGCCAGGGGAGGACAGACGTCGGGGAGCTGTTTTTT.

J is TRBJ2-5 and V is TRBV6-5; no clear D. V was shortened by 3 bases and J by 3 bases, with 14 bases between the two germline ends. Germline CDR1 and CDR2: MNHEY and SVGAGI. This CDR3 has 15 residues. CDR3 amino acids: CASSYGVVSKETQYF. In DNA, the CDR3 is TGTGCCAGCAGTTATGGTGTCGTCAGCAAAGAGACCCAGTACTTC.

The genes are TRBV7-8 and TRBJ1-2; possibly TRBD1 for D (6 bases). The CDR3 is 14 amino acids. Germline assignment: CDR1 SGHVS and CDR2 FQNEAQ. Trimming pared 5 bases from V and 7 bases from J, leaving 17 bases between. This chain's CDR3 is CASSPDSLTFGYTF. Written as DNA, the CDR3 is TGTGCCAGCAGCCCGGACAGTCTAACCTTTGGCTACACCTTC.

The chain has TRBV18 and TRBJ2-6, with D uncertain. The CDR3 is 18 residues long. Germline CDR1 reads KGHSH; CDR2 reads LQKENI. V lost 0 bases and J 2 bases, leaving 14 bases between the germline ends. CDR3 residues: CASSPPGQRGAGANVLTF. The CDR3 DNA is TGTGCCAGCTCACCACCGGGTCAGCGAGGAGCTGGGGCCAACGTCCTGACTTTC.

The chain is built from TRBV5-3 and TRBJ2-7; 7 nucleotides match TRBD2. TRBV5-3 is sorted into the ORF group, with uncertain function. V lost 7 bases to trimming and J lost 2 bases; unmatched junction nucleotides: 6. The CDR3 sequence is 13 residues long. CDR3 DNA: TGTGCCAGACATCGGACTAGGACCTACGAGCAGTACTTC. Translation gives CARHRTRTYEQYF.

The chain recombines TRBV7-2 with TRBJ2-1; TRBD2 might be the D (6 bases). Trimming shortened V by 2 bases and J by 4 bases, and 12 bases separated the two germline ends. Looked up from germline, CDR1 is SGHTA and CDR2 is FQGNSA. The CDR3 extends over 15 amino acids. CDR3 sequence reads: CASSLSGSYYNEQFF. DNA of the CDR3: TGTGCCAGCAGCTTATCCGGGAGTTATTACAATGAGCAGTTCTTC.

V is TRBV25-1 and J is TRBJ1-2; 7 bases fit TRBD1. With 3 bases clipped from V and 4 bases from J, the junction kept 11 bases outside the gene matches. This CDR3 region has 16 residues. The germline V gene encodes CDR1 MGHDK and CDR2 SYGVNS. CDR3 amino acids: CASSELGTVGTYGYTF. Written as DNA, the CDR3 is TGTGCCAGCAGTGAGCTCGGGACAGTGGGTACCTATGGCTACACCTTC.

The gene calls are TRBV25-1 and TRBJ2-1; the match to TRBD2 covers 10 bases. With 3 bases clipped from V and 6 bases from J, the junction kept 5 bases outside the gene matches. The CDR3 consists of 15 residues. Germline values: CDR1 MGHDK, CDR2 SYGVNS. The CDR3 spells CASSDVAGGFNEQFF. CDR3 DNA: TGTGCCAGCAGTGACGTAGCGGGAGGCTTCAATGAGCAGTTCTTC. The variable domain in full, with the rest retrieved from reference TRBV25-1 and TRBJ2-1, is EADIYQTPRYLVIGTGKKITLECSQTMGHDKMYWYQQDPGMELHLIHYSYGVNSTEKGDLSSESTVSRIRTEHFPLTLESARPSHTSQYLCASSDVAGGFNEQFFGPGTRLTVL.

The chain is built from TRBV4-3 and TRBJ2-2, with 13 nucleotides matching TRBD2. J lost 5 bases, V lost 0 bases, and 6 bases had no gene match. Germline V gene data show CDR1 as LGHNA and CDR2 as YSLEER. The CDR3 sequence is 18 residues long. CDR3 nucleotides: TGCGCCAGCAGCCAAGAACTCCGGACTAGCGGGAGAACCGGGGAGCTGTTTTTT. Translated, it gives CASSQELRTSGRTGELFF.

This clone was observed many times. V and J are TRBV4-2 and TRBJ2-7, with D perhaps being TRBD1 or TRBD2 (5 bases each). V was clipped by 4 bases and J by 5 bases, with 15 bases between them. This CDR3 is 14 amino acids long. CDR1 is LGHNA and CDR2 is YNFKEQ in the germline V gene. This chain's CDR3 is CASSLHLGADEQYF. The CDR3 DNA reads as TGTGCCAGCAGCCTGCATCTCGGGGCCGACGAGCAGTACTTC.